Listed below are T cell receptor beta chains from one sample, sequenced in a study of blood T cell repertoires in COVID-19. TCRdb's copy holds only in-frame clones and misses some; the assay was immunoSEQ multiplex PCR. The sample lists over 85,000 clones, 80% to 90% occurring once. The sample was peripheral blood. The receptors here all came from a woman between 55 and 75 years old with acute or convalescent COVID-19. Both conserved end residues are part of each CDR3. D genes are given only for firm matches. Expanded clones get a size class; other rows say once, few or many, or leave the size out.

>TRBV7-7|.|.|TRBJ2-3
TGTGCCAGCAGCGCCGCGCACGAATCAGATACGCAGTATTTT
CASSAAHESDTQYF
>TRBV6-5|TRBD1|once|TRBJ1-1
TGTGCCAGCAGCCATACAGGGGCTGAAGCTTTCTTT
CASSHTGAEAFF
>TRBV27|.|.|TRBJ1-2
TGTGCCAGCAGGAAAAGCGGACCGGACGGGGGCTACACCTTC
CASRKSGPDGGYTF
>TRBV12-3/TRBV12-4|TRBD1|.|TRBJ2-5
TGTGCCAGTTCAGGGGGCCCGGAGACCCAGTACTTC
CASSGGPETQYF
>TRBV6-1|.|.|TRBJ1-5
TGTGCCAGCAGTGAAGCCTATGGTCAGCCCCAGCATTTT
CASSEAYGQPQHF
>TRBV6-5|.|.|TRBJ1-2
TGTGCCAGCAGCCCCGCAGTAAACTATGGCTACACCTTC
CASSPAVNYGYTF
>TRBV4-3|.|.|TRBJ2-1
TGCGCCAGCAGCCAAGATGGGCTATACAATGAGCAGTTCTTC
CASSQDGLYNEQFF
>TRBV18|TRBD1|.|TRBJ1-5
TGTGCCAGCTCATCCACAGGGGACATCAACCAGCCCCAGCATTTT
CASSSTGDINQPQHF
>TRBV7-9|TRBD1|few|TRBJ1-1
TGTGCCAGCAGCTCTCCCGGGACAGCGAGTAACACTGAAGCTTTCTTT
CASSSPGTASNTEAFF
>TRBV19|.|.|TRBJ1-1
TGTGCCAGTAGCTGGGGGGGAGGGAACACTGAAGCTTTCTTT
CASSWGGGNTEAFF
>TRBV2|.|.|TRBJ1-2
TGTGCCAGCAGTGAAGGAGTGGTGCCCTCTAACTATGGCTACACCTTC
CASSEGVVPSNYGYTF
>TRBV7-9|TRBD2|.|TRBJ2-6
TGTGCCAGCAGCTTGGCTAGCGGTACCTCTGGGGCCAACGTCCTGACTTTC
CASSLASGTSGANVLTF
>TRBV6-1|.|.|TRBJ2-7
TGTGCCAGCAGTGATTGGAGGGGTGGGCAGTACTTC
CASSDWRGGQYF
>TRBV7-9|.|.|TRBJ2-7
TGTGCCAGCAGCTTAGAGTACGGTCCTACGGAGCAGTACTTC
CASSLEYGPTEQYF
>TRBV13|TRBD1|.|TRBJ1-1
TGTGCCAGCAGAAAAAAGACAGGGGAGGCTTTCTTT
CASRKKTGEAFF
>TRBV2|.|.|TRBJ1-5
TGTGCCAGCAGTGAACAGGGGTTTAGCAATCAGCCCCAGCATTTT
CASSEQGFSNQPQHF